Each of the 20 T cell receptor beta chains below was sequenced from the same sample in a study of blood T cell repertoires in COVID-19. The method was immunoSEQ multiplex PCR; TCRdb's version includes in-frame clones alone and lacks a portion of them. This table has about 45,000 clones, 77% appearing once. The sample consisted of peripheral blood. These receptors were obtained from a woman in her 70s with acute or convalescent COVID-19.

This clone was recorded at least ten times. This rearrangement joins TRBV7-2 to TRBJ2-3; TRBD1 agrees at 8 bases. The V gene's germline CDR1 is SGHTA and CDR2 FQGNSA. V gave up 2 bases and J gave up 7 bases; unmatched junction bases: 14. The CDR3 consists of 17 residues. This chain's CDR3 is CASSLNSWDRISNTQYF. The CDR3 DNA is TGTGCCAGCAGCTTAAACAGTTGGGACAGGATTTCAAATACGCAGTATTTT.

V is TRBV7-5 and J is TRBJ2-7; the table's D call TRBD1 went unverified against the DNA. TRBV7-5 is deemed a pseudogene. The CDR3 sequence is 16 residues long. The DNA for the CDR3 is TGTGCCAGAAGCTTAGATACCCGGGACAGAGAGTACGAGCAGTACTTC. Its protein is CARSLDTRDREYEQYF.

CDR3 region: CASSLTGGETQYF. The CDR3 nucleotides read TGTGCCAGCAGCCTGACAGGGGGAGAGACCCAGTACTTC. The chain employs TRBV5-6 and TRBJ2-5; 9 positions agree with TRBD1. Germline values: CDR1 SGHDT, CDR2 YYEEEE. The V segment lost 4 bases and the J segment 4 bases; nucleotides outside the gene matches: 2. The CDR3 length is 13 residues.

The CDR3 DNA is TGTGCCAGCAGCTTATCCAGGGTAGAAGGCTACACCTTC. It yields the protein CASSLSRVEGYTF. The chain employs TRBV7-9 and TRBJ1-2; TRBD1 is a possible D gene (5 bases). V dropped 2 bases and J dropped 8 bases, with 12 bases sitting between them. Germline V gene data show CDR1 as SEHNR and CDR2 as FQNEAQ (reference sequence). The CDR3 runs 13 residues. The entire variable domain, with the rest obtained from reference TRBV7-9 and TRBJ1-2, is as follows: DTGVSQNPRHKITKRGQNVTFRCDPISEHNRLYWYRQTLGQGPEFLTYFQNEAQLEKSRLLSDRFSAERPKGSFSTLEIQRTEQGDSAMYLCASSLSRVEGYTFGSGTRLTVV.

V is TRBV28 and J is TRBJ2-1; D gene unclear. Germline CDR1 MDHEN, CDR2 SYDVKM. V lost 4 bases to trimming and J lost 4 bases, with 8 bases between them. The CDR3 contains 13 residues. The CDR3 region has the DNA TGTGCCAGCAGTTCCGGTCTTTACAATGAGCAGTTCTTC. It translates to CASSSGLYNEQFF.

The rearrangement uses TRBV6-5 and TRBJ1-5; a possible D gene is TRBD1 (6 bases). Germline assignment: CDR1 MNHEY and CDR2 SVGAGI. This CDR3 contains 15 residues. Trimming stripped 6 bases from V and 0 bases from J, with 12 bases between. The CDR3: CASSPRGGSNQPQHF. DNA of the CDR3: TGTGCCAGCAGCCCAAGGGGGGGTAGCAATCAGCCCCAGCATTTT.

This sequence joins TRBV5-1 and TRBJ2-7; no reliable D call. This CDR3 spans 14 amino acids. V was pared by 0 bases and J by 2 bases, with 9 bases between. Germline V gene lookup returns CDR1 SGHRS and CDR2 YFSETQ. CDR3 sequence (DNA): TGCGCCAGCAGCTTGGGAGTCCCAACCTACGAGCAGTACTTC. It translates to CASSLGVPTYEQYF. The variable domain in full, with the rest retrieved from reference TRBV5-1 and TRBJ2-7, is KAGVTQTPRYLIKTRGQQVTLSCSPISGHRSVSWYQQTPGQGLQFLFEYFSETQRNKGNFPGRFSGRQFSNSRSEMNVSTLELGDSALYLCASSLGVPTYEQYFGPGTRLTVT.

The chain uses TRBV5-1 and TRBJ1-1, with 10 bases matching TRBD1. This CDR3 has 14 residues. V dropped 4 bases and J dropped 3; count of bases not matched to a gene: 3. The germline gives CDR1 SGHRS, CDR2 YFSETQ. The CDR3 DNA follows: TGCGCCAGCAGCGCCGGACAGGGGGACACTGAAGCTTTCTTT. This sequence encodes CASSAGQGDTEAFF.

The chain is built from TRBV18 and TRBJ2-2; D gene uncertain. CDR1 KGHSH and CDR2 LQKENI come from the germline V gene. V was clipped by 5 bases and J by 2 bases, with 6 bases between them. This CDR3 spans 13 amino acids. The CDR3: CASSTTNTGELFF. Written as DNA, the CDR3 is TGTGCCAGCTCAACCACAAACACCGGGGAGCTGTTTTTT. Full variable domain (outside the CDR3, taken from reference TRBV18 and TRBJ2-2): NAGVMQNPRHLVRRRGQEARLRCSPMKGHSHVYWYRQLPEEGLKFMVYLQKENIIDESGMPKERFSAEFPKEGPSILRIQQVVRGDSAAYFCASSTTNTGELFFGEGSRLTVL.

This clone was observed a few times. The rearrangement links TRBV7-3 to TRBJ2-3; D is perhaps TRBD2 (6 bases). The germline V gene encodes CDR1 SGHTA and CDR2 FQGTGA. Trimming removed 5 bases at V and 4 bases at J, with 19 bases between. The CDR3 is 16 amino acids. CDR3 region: CASSPVGLEVPDTQYF. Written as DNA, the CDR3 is TGTGCCAGCAGCCCCGTGGGACTGGAAGTCCCAGATACGCAGTATTTT.

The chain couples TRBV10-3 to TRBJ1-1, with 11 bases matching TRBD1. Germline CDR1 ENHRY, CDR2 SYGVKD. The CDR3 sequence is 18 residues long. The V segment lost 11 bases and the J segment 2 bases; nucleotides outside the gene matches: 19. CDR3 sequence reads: CAFCGPTGQGVLNTEAFF. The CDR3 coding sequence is TGTGCCTTCTGTGGACCAACGGGACAGGGGGTTCTTAACACTGAAGCTTTCTTT.

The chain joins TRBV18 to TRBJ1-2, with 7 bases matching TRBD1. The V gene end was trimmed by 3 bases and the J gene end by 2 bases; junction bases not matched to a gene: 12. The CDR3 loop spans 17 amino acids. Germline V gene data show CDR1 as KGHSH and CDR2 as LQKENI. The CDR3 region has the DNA TGTGCCAGCTCACCGCCGTGGGCAGGGGGAACCAACTATGGCTACACCTTC. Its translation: CASSPPWAGGTNYGYTF.

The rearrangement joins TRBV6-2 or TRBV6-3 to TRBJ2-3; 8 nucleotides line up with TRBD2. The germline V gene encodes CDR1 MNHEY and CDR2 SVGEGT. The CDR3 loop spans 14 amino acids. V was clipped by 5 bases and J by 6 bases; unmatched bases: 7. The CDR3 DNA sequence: TGTGCCAGCAGTCAACGGGAGGGCCCCGATACGCAGTATTTT. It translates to CASSQREGPDTQYF.

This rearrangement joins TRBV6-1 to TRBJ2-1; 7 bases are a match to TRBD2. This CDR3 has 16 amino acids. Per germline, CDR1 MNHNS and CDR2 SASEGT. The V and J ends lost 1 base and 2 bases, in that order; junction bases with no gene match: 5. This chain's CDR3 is CASSEGGGRTYNEQFF. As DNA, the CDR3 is TGTGCCAGCAGTGAAGGGGGAGGGAGGACCTACAATGAGCAGTTCTTC.

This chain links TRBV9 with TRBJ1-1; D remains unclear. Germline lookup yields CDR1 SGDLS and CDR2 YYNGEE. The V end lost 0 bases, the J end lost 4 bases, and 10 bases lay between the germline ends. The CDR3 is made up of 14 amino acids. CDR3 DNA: TGTGCCAGCAGCGTAGCTACAGTTGGCACTGAAGCTTTCTTT. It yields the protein CASSVATVGTEAFF.

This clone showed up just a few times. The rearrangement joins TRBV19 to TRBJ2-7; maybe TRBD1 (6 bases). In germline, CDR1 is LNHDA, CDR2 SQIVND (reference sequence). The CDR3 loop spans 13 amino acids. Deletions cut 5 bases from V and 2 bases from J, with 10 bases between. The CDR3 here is CASSVRDTYEQYF. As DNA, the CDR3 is TGTGCCAGTAGTGTCCGGGACACCTACGAGCAGTACTTC.

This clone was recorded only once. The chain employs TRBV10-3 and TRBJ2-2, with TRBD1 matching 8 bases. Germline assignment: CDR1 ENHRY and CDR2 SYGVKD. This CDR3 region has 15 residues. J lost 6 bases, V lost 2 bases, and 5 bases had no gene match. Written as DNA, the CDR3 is TGTGCCATCAGTGAGCGAGACAGGGGATCCGGGGAGCTGTTTTTT. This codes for CAISERDRGSGELFF.

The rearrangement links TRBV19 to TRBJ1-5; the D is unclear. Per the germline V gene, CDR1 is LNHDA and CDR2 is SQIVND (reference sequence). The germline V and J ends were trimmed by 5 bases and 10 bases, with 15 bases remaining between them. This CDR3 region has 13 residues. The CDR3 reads CASSQAAAPPQHF. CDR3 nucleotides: TGTGCCAGTAGTCAAGCGGCAGCTCCCCCCCAGCATTTT.

CDR3 sequence (DNA): TGTGCCAGCTCAAGTTCTTCGGGTGAGCAGTACTTC. Translating gives CASSSSSGEQYF. The chain uses TRBV18 and TRBJ2-7; D unresolved. CDR1 is KGHSH and CDR2 is LQKENI in the germline V gene. The CDR3 contains 12 residues. V was clipped by 5 bases and J by 7 bases, with 12 bases between them.

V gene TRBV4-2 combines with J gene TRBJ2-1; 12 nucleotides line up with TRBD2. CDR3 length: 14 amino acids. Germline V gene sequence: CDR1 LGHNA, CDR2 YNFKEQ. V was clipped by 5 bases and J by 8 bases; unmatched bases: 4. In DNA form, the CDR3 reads TGTGCCAGCAGCACTAGCGGGGGGCGGGATGAGCAGTTCTTC. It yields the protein CASSTSGGRDEQFF.